This T cell receptor (beta chain) derives from a study of early T cells in non-severe SARS-CoV-2 infection. Attachment of unique molecular identifiers was made to individual cDNA molecules. In TCRdb, the 5' RACE reads were re-called with MiXCR into one record per CDR3 protein. The table shows tens of thousands of distinct CDR3 sequences, with less than 6.5% occurring only once. Study-wide findings and caveats: The study's VDJdb matching favored anti-spike CD8 responses and missed private and CD4 specificities.

This CDR3 spans 13 amino acids. Per germline, CDR1 KGHSH and CDR2 LQKENI. V lost 5 bases to trimming and J lost 3 bases, with 10 bases between them. The table lists this clonotype with a few counts. Its antigen is as yet unknown. The rearrangement uses TRBV18 and TRBJ2-5; D gene unclear. The clonotype comes from an adult who was a healthcare worker with PCR-confirmed SARS-CoV-2 infection or an uninfected control (not recorded which). Sequenced input: whole blood. The DNA of the CDR3 is TGTGCCAGCTCATTCACACGAGAAGAGACCCAGTACTTC. Encoded protein: CASSFTREETQYF.